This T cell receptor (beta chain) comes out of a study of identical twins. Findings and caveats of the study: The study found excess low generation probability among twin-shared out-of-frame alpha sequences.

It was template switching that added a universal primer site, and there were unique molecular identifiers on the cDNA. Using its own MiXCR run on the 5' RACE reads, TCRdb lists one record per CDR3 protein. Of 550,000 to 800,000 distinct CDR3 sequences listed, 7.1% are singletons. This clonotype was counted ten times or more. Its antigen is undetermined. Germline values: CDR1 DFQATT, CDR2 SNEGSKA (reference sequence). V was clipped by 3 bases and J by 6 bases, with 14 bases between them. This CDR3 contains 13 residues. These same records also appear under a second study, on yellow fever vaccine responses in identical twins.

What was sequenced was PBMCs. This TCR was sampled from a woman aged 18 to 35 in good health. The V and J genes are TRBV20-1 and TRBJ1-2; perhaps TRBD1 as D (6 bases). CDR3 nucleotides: TGCAGTGCTAGGTCCGGGGGCGCCCATGGCTACACCTTC. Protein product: CSARSGGAHGYTF.